The entry below gives a single TCR beta chain sequence along with its context. The sample originates from a study of blood T cell repertoires in COVID-19. Whole-study context: PBMCs, B-cell-depleted T cells, or T cells were the source of the cDNA or gDNA that made up the material.

Allocation to cohorts depended on clinical history reported by the participants. Original processing methods: Amplified reference gene primers provided the basis for estimating nucleated cell counts. Libraries were prepared by immunoSEQ multiplex PCR; TCRdb keeps only in-frame clonotypes and omits some of them. V, J and clone size are taken as reported in that table, and D and trimming were inferred from the DNA itself. This table has about 190,000 clones, more than 75% appearing once. V dropped 7 bases and J dropped 4 bases, with 16 bases sitting between them. Germline assignment: CDR1 MDHEN and CDR2 SYDVKM. This CDR3 is built from 14 residues.

The receptor comes from a woman in her forties or fifties with acute COVID-19. Sequencing was carried out using PBMCs or T cells enriched from blood (not recorded which). The rearrangement links TRBV28 to TRBJ1-2, with D tentatively TRBD1 (6 bases). CDR3 bases: TGTGCCAGCACCGTCCGGGGGGGCTCCTATGGCTACACCTTC. Translated, it gives CASTVRGGSYGYTF.